Each of the 18 T cell receptor beta chains below was sequenced from the same sample in a study of response to subunit inactivated influenza vaccine (dated by TCRdb to 2017 to 2018). Library method: RT-PCR. The listed sequencing device is Illumina HiSeq 2500. Clones were called with MiXCR by TCRdb after fastp trimmed the public reads at Q25, and only in-frame beta chains were retained. Here each entry gathers all rows of one CDR3 protein and keeps the most common genes and DNA. The sample table holds 550,000 to 600,000 distinct CDR3 sequences, of which roughly 12% were seen once. The top ten clones comprise about 10% of the sample. Sequences were derived from PBMCs from blood, sampled on the day of vaccination. These receptors all stem from a man aged 50 to 59 who received an inactivated influenza vaccine. Donor details come from another sample of the same person, matched by shared clones.

This clonotype has a handful of counts. This chain uses TRBV20-1 with TRBJ2-7; 9 nucleotides agree with TRBD2. The length of the CDR3 is 15 residues. CDR1 DFQATT and CDR2 SNEGSKA come from the germline V gene (reference sequence). The DNA of the CDR3 is TGCAGCCCCCGAAGTATAGCGGGAGACCTCTACGAGCAGTACTTC. Translating gives CSPRSIAGDLYEQYF.

This clonotype was detected only a few times. The chain uses TRBV6-5 and TRBJ1-3; D might be TRBD1 (6 bases). Per germline, CDR1 MNHEY and CDR2 SVGAGI. This CDR3 comprises 14 residues. The germline V and J ends were trimmed by 2 bases and 3 bases, with 8 bases remaining between them. For the CDR3, the DNA is TGTGCCAGCAGTTACCGGGGGCGTGGAAACACCATATATTTT. The encoded protein is CASSYRGRGNTIYF.

In its sample, this clonotype was seen many times. This chain connects TRBV7-6 to TRBJ2-3; D call uncertain. V was pared by 2 bases and J by 6 bases, with 9 bases between. Germline V gene sequence: CDR1 SGHVS, CDR2 FNYEAQ. The CDR3 spans 13 residues. CDR3 coding DNA: TGTGCCAGCAGCTTAATAAGGGCGGATACGCAGTATTTT. It translates to CASSLIRADTQYF.

This clonotype has a handful of counts. The genes are TRBV20-1 and TRBJ1-4; no clear D. Trimming removed 0 bases at V and 4 bases at J, with 9 bases between. Germline CDR1 reads DFQATT; CDR2 reads SNEGSKA (reference sequence). The CDR3 covers 14 residues. This CDR3 is CSARDLQLNEKLFF. The CDR3 DNA reads as TGCAGTGCTAGAGATTTACAGCTTAATGAAAAACTGTTTTTT.

This clonotype showed up just a few times. The chain employs TRBV9 and TRBJ2-5; D gene unclear. V was trimmed by 0 bases and J by 4 bases, leaving 13 bases between them. CDR1 SGDLS and CDR2 YYNGEE come from the germline V gene. This CDR3 comprises 15 residues. The CDR3 sequence is CASSVAGAALETQYF. DNA of the CDR3: TGTGCCAGCAGCGTAGCAGGCGCTGCCCTAGAGACCCAGTACTTC.

The V gene is TRBV15, the J gene TRBJ2-7; 14 bases agree with TRBD2. The CDR3 has 20 residues. With V trimmed by 0 bases and J by 4 bases, 14 bases remained unmatched. CDR1 is LNHNV, CDR2 YYDKDF, per germline (reference sequence). The CDR3 DNA sequence: TGTGCCACCAGCAGAGATCTATTCTCTCGAGGGACTAGCGGGAGATACGAGCAGTACTTC. Protein: CATSRDLFSRGTSGRYEQYF.

The sample holds a few counts of this clonotype. CDR3 residues: CASSSRPFFGQEGLDYGYTF. The CDR3, as DNA: TGTGCCAGCAGTTCTCGTCCGTTTTTTGGACAGGAAGGACTCGACTATGGCTACACCTTC. This chain links TRBV12-3 or TRBV12-4 with TRBJ1-2, with 7 bases aligning to TRBD1. V trimming: 4 bases; J trimming: 3 bases; junction bases outside the gene matches: 23. The CDR3 is 20 amino acids.

This sequence joins TRBV4-2 and TRBJ2-3; possible D gene TRBD2, 7 bases. Per the germline V gene, CDR1 is LGHNA and CDR2 is YNFKEQ. Trimming took off 1 base at V and 4 bases at J, with 15 bases between the two ends. The CDR3 has 16 residues. As DNA, the CDR3 is TGTGCCAGCAGCCAAGCGGAGGGGGGGCATGCAGATACGCAGTATTTT. It is translated as CASSQAEGGHADTQYF.

This clonotype occurred a few times. V and J are TRBV12-3 or TRBV12-4 and TRBJ2-1, with TRBD1 as a possible D gene (6 bases). The CDR3 is 13 amino acids. The V end lost 3 bases, the J end lost 8 bases, and 11 bases lay between the germline ends. The CDR3 is CASSFVGGDEQFF. The CDR3 nucleotides read TGTGCCAGCAGTTTCGTAGGGGGTGATGAGCAGTTCTTC.

As regards this clonotype: This may stem from a read error, because a much larger clone lies one nucleotide away. This sequence joins TRBV4-3 and TRBJ1-2, with a possible D match to TRBD1 (6 bases). The CDR3 contains 13 residues. CDR1 LGHNA and CDR2 YSLEER come from the germline V gene. In nucleotides, the CDR3 is TGCGCCAGCAGTCAACAGGGCAACTCTGGCTACACCTTC. Its translation is CASSQQGNSGYTF.

The gene calls are TRBV14 and TRBJ2-7, with 8 positions matching TRBD1. Germline assignment: CDR1 SGHDN and CDR2 FVKESK. The CDR3 is made up of 16 amino acids. V was pared by 2 bases and J by 2 bases, with 8 bases of the junction left unmatched. CDR3 sequence: CASSQRTGKGPYEQYF. In nucleotides, the CDR3 is TGTGCCAGCAGCCAAAGGACAGGGAAAGGCCCCTACGAGCAGTACTTC.

A few counts support this clonotype. The chain links TRBV15 to TRBJ2-2; no firm D call. The germline V gene encodes CDR1 LNHNV and CDR2 YYDKDF (reference sequence). V gave up 0 bases and J gave up 1 base, with 6 bases separating them. The CDR3 sequence is 15 residues long. Written as DNA, the CDR3 is TGTGCCACCAGCAGAGATCACGGGAACACCGGGGAGCTGTTTTTT. Its protein is CATSRDHGNTGELFF.

There are many counts of this clonotype. The V and J genes are TRBV7-2 and TRBJ2-7; D might be TRBD2 (5 bases). The CDR3 loop spans 14 amino acids. Between the trimmed V and J ends, which lost 1 base and 3 bases, there was a span of 10 bases. CDR1 and CDR2 (germline): SGHTA, FQGNSA. This CDR3 is CASSLGGKIYEQYF. DNA for the CDR3: TGTGCCAGCAGCTTAGGAGGGAAGATCTACGAGCAGTACTTC.

This rearrangement joins TRBV10-3 to TRBJ2-7; 9 positions match TRBD2. The V and J ends lost 4 bases and 6 bases, in that order; junction bases with no gene match: 7. Germline loops: CDR1 ENHRY, CDR2 SYGVKD. The CDR3 length is 14 residues. CDR3 sequence reads: CAISGGGGVLEQYF. In DNA form, the CDR3 reads TGTGCCATCAGTGGAGGCGGGGGGGTACTCGAGCAGTACTTC.

In this sample, this clonotype turned up a few times. This chain connects TRBV9 to TRBJ2-2; 12 bases align to TRBD2. V lost 3 bases to trimming and J lost 4 bases; unmatched junction nucleotides: 4. CDR3 size: 16 residues. Germline V gives CDR1 SGDLS, CDR2 YYNGEE. The CDR3 loop reads CASSARTSGITGELFF. The CDR3 DNA reads as TGTGCCAGCAGCGCCCGGACTAGCGGGATCACCGGGGAGCTGTTTTTT.

This clonotype was detected a few times. The chain uses TRBV5-1 and TRBJ2-5; TRBD1 matches at 7 bases. Germline V lookup: CDR1 SGHRS, CDR2 YFSETQ. This CDR3 comprises 14 residues. V lost 1 base, J lost 9 bases, and 9 bases stayed unmatched. CDR3 in amino acids: CASSLMRGPASQYF. CDR3 nucleotide sequence: TGCGCCAGCAGCTTGATGAGGGGGCCAGCCTCCCAGTACTTC. Drawing the rest from reference TRBV5-1 and TRBJ2-5, the complete variable domain is KAGVTQTPRYLIKTRGQQVTLSCSPISGHRSVSWYQQTPGQGLQFLFEYFSETQRNKGNFPGRFSGRQFSNSRSEMNVSTLELGDSALYLCASSLMRGPASQYFGPGTRLLVL.

In its sample, this clonotype was seen many times. The chain recombines TRBV12-3 or TRBV12-4 with TRBJ1-1; D remains ambiguous. The CDR3 has 13 residues. Trimming took 6 bases from V and 1 from J, leaving 9 bases between them. In nucleotides, the CDR3 is TGTGCCAGCAGCTTGGTGCAGAACACTGAAGCTTTCTTT. Translating it yields CASSLVQNTEAFF.

Only a few counts were recorded for this clonotype. The CDR3 bases are TGCGCCAGCAGCCAAGAAACCGGCGGCATTCAGTACTTC. This codes for CASSQETGGIQYF. The J gene is TRBJ2-4, the V gene TRBV4-3, with no clear D. This CDR3 contains 13 residues. The germline gives CDR1 LGHNA, CDR2 YSLEER. Trimming took 0 bases from V and 9 from J, leaving 9 bases between them.